The 14 T cell receptor beta chains given below trace back to one sample, sequenced in a study of sequential checkpoint blockade in melanoma. Method: immunoSEQ multiplex PCR; TCRdb's copy keeps in-frame clones and lacks some. The data contain a few thousand clones, nearly 90% of them seen just once; the ten biggest clones take up approximately 10%. As for treatment: randomized to nivolumab then ipilimumab (arm A) or the reverse (arm B). The sample in question was CD8+ T cells sorted from blood (inferred from file names), obtained from a patient given nivolumab and ipilimumab in sequence. The receptors were gathered from a human donor with melanoma.

The rearrangement uses TRBV4-2 and TRBJ2-5; 8 bases fit TRBD2. The CDR3 covers 14 residues. Germline loops: CDR1 LGHNA, CDR2 YNFKEQ. Losses at the gene ends were 4 bases for V and 7 bases for J; bases not matched to a gene: 8. The CDR3 sequence is CASSPGLALGTQYF. CDR3 DNA: TGTGCCAGCAGCCCAGGACTAGCCCTCGGGACCCAGTACTTC.

The V gene is TRBV19, the J gene TRBJ2-7; D may be TRBD1 (6 bases). CDR3 size: 13 residues. Germline-derived CDR1 and CDR2 are LNHDA and SQIVND (reference sequence). Trimming removed 4 bases from V and 5 bases from J, with 12 bases in between. DNA of the CDR3: TGTGCCAGTAGTACCACAGGGCAGAACGAGCAGTACTTC. This codes for CASSTTGQNEQYF.

The rearrangement joins TRBV5-1 to TRBJ2-7; the match to TRBD2 covers 13 bases. CDR1 is SGHRS, CDR2 YFSETQ, per germline. The CDR3 sequence is 14 residues long. With 2 bases clipped from V and 5 bases from J, the junction kept 1 base outside the gene matches. The CDR3 DNA is TGCGCCAGCAGCTTCGGACTAGCGGGAGACGAGCAGTACTTC. Protein: CASSFGLAGDEQYF.

J is TRBJ2-5 and V is TRBV11-2, with D perhaps TRBD2 (6 bases). V shed 2 bases and J shed 6 bases, with 10 bases lying between them. CDR3 size: 13 residues. Germline values: CDR1 SGHAT, CDR2 FQNNGV. Here the CDR3 DNA reads TGTGCCAGCAGCTTACGGGACTGGCAGACCCAGTACTTC. This codes for CASSLRDWQTQYF.

This chain connects TRBV2 to TRBJ2-5; perhaps TRBD2 as D (7 bases). V lost 10 bases to trimming and J lost 3 bases, with 24 bases between them. CDR3 length: 16 residues. Germline CDR1 is SNHLY and CDR2 is FYNNEI. This CDR3 reads CAIEGGAQVLKETQYF. For the CDR3, the DNA is TGTGCCATCGAGGGGGGGGCGCAGGTCTTAAAAGAGACCCAGTACTTC.

The chain carries TRBV27 and TRBJ2-7, with D unclear. The CDR3 extends over 13 amino acids. Germline V gene data show CDR1 as MNHEY and CDR2 as SMNVEV (reference sequence). V lost 0 bases to trimming and J lost 5 bases, with 8 bases between them. As DNA, the CDR3 is TGTGCCAGCAGTTTATCGGGCAGGAACGAGCAGTACTTC. Translation gives CASSLSGRNEQYF.

The V and J genes are TRBV5-6 and TRBJ1-5, with TRBD1 identical over 8 bases. Losses at the gene ends were 4 bases for V and 3 bases for J; bases not matched to a gene: 6. The germline gives CDR1 SGHDT, CDR2 YYEEEE. The CDR3 loop spans 15 amino acids. CDR3: CASSRGTGNNQPQHF. Here the CDR3 DNA reads TGTGCCAGCAGCCGAGGGACAGGAAACAATCAGCCCCAGCATTTT.

V and J are TRBV14 and TRBJ2-7, with D perhaps TRBD2 (5 bases). The CDR3 contains 14 residues. From germline, CDR1 is SGHDN and CDR2 FVKESK. Between the trimmed V and J ends, which lost 0 bases and 0 bases, there was a span of 6 bases. In DNA, the CDR3 is TGTGCCAGCAGCCAAGAAGGACTCTCCTACGAGCAGTACTTC. Translation gives CASSQEGLSYEQYF.

This clone was picked up one time. The V gene is TRBV19, the J gene TRBJ2-2, with 9 nucleotides matching TRBD1. Germline-derived CDR1 and CDR2 are LNHDA and SQIVND (reference sequence). The V segment lost 8 bases and the J segment 6 bases; nucleotides outside the gene matches: 7. The CDR3 runs to 14 residues. The CDR3 reads CASYTGGYAGELFF. The CDR3 coding sequence is TGTGCCAGTTACACAGGGGGCTATGCCGGGGAGCTGTTTTTT.

This chain connects TRBV6-1 to TRBJ2-7; 9 bases align to TRBD1. This CDR3 contains 14 residues. V lost 5 bases and J lost 5; bases outside the gene matches: 7. CDR1 and CDR2 from the germline V gene are MNHNS and SASEGT. The DNA of the CDR3 is TGTGCCAGCAGTAACCGGGACAGGGCCCACGAGCAGTACTTC. Translated: CASSNRDRAHEQYF.

The chain has TRBV28 and TRBJ1-2, with 7 positions matching TRBD1. V lost 3 bases to trimming and J lost 4 bases; unmatched junction nucleotides: 2. The CDR3 covers 13 residues. Per germline, CDR1 MDHEN and CDR2 SYDVKM. The CDR3 DNA reads as TGTGCCAGCAGTTTGACAGGGACCTATGGCTACACCTTC. Amino acid sequence: CASSLTGTYGYTF.

The chain carries TRBV10-3 and TRBJ2-2, with D possibly being TRBD2 (6 bases). This CDR3 comprises 13 residues. Germline loops: CDR1 ENHRY, CDR2 SYGVKD. V lost 10 bases to trimming and J lost 4 bases, with 13 bases between them. For the CDR3, the DNA is TGTGCCACATGGCGGGAAATCACCGGGGAGCTGTTTTTT. Protein sequence: CATWREITGELFF.

The chain has TRBV4-1 and TRBJ2-1; TRBD1 aligns across 8 bases. Trimming took 7 bases from V and 3 from J; bases not matched to a gene: 5. Germline CDR1 is MGHRA and CDR2 is YSYEKL. The CDR3 loop spans 14 amino acids. CDR3 sequence (DNA): TGCGCCAGCACCCCGGACAGGGTCTACAATGAGCAGTTCTTC. It codes for CASTPDRVYNEQFF.

The chain joins TRBV27 to TRBJ2-7; no clear D. The V and J ends lost 1 base and 0 bases respectively, with 7 bases between them. Per the germline V gene, CDR1 is MNHEY and CDR2 is SMNVEV (reference sequence). The CDR3 runs 14 residues. The DNA for the CDR3 is TGTGCCAGCAGTTTATTCCAGGCCTCCTACGAGCAGTACTTC. This codes for CASSLFQASYEQYF.